The 21 T cell receptor beta chains presented below share a single source sample, sequenced in a study of OX40 agonist ivuxolimab in advanced cancers. Clones were read by immunoSEQ multiplex PCR, and TCRdb kept only the in-frame ones, dropping some. This sample has around 50,000 clones; 70% to 90% occur once, and the top ten carry around 0.64%. Sequenced here: CD4+ or CD8+ T cells sorted from blood, sampled in a trial of the OX40 agonist ivuxolimab. These receptors originate from an adult with an advanced solid tumor such as melanoma, head and neck, liver or kidney cancer.

The chain carries TRBV30 and TRBJ2-7, with 9 bases identical to TRBD2. The V and J ends lost 6 bases and 5 bases, in that order; junction bases with no gene match: 20. Germline CDR1 is GTSNPN and CDR2 is SVGIG (reference sequence). The CDR3 spans 17 residues. CDR3 sequence reads: CACRRRTQIAGAHEQYF. The DNA for the CDR3 is TGTGCCTGCCGACGCCGGACCCAGATAGCGGGAGCCCACGAGCAGTACTTC.

The CDR3, as DNA: TGTGCCAGCAGCTTGGAGGGGACAGCCACAGATACGCAGTATTTT. Protein product: CASSLEGTATDTQYF. The chain has TRBV5-6 and TRBJ2-3; 7 positions match TRBD1. Trimming removed 0 bases from V and 2 bases from J; junction bases left unmatched: 3. In germline, CDR1 is SGHDT, CDR2 YYEEEE. The CDR3 has 15 amino acids.

Turning to this clone: The junction and the germline gene differ at one end; a read error may be behind it. This chain joins TRBV11-2 and TRBJ2-5, with 9 bases aligning to TRBD2. Germline CDR1 and CDR2: SGHAT and FQNNGV. The CDR3 sequence is 12 residues long. CDR3 sequence: CASSPGLADMHF. Here the CDR3 DNA reads TGTGCCAGCAGCCCGGGACTAGCTGATATGCACTTC.

The rearrangement joins TRBV6-1 to TRBJ1-2; possibly TRBD1 for D (5 bases). V was trimmed by 6 bases and J by 4 bases, leaving 18 bases between them. The CDR3 consists of 15 residues. Germline V gene data show CDR1 as MNHNS and CDR2 as SASEGT. CDR3: CASSSSDWGLYGYTF. CDR3 nucleotides: TGTGCCAGCAGCTCCTCTGACTGGGGACTCTATGGCTACACCTTC.

Concerning this clone: A read error may produce the germline difference seen at one junction end. This chain connects TRBV19 to TRBJ2-3; 14 bases align to TRBD2. The CDR3 has 15 residues. Per germline, CDR1 LNHDA and CDR2 SQIVND (reference sequence). The CDR3 loop is CASARTSGRTETQYF. In DNA form, the CDR3 reads TGTGCCAGTGCGAGGACTAGCGGGAGGACAGAAACGCAGTATTTT. Looking up the rest from reference TRBV19 and TRBJ2-3 gives the full variable domain: DGGITQSPKYLFRKEGQNVTLSCEQNLNHDAMYWYRQDPGQGLRLIYYSQIVNDFQKGDIAEGYSVSREKKESFPLTVTSAQKNPTAFYLCASARTSGRTETQYFGPGTRLTVL.

V and J are TRBV9 and TRBJ2-7; TRBD2 aligns across 7 bases. CDR1 SGDLS and CDR2 YYNGEE come from the germline V gene. Trimming took 3 bases from V and 4 from J; bases not matched to a gene: 10. The CDR3 length is 15 residues. The DNA of the CDR3 is TGTGCCAGCAGCGGGTCCCCAGCGGGATATTACGAGCAGTACTTC. Translation gives CASSGSPAGYYEQYF.

The rearrangement joins TRBV5-4 to TRBJ1-2; a weak D match, TRBD1 (6 bases). The CDR3 is 15 amino acids. V lost 3 bases and J lost 0, with 12 bases in between. The germline V gene has CDR1 SGHNT and CDR2 YYREEE (reference sequence). Written as DNA, the CDR3 is TGTGCCAGCAGCTCGGACAGTCTCTCTAACTATGGCTACACCTTC. It codes for CASSSDSLSNYGYTF.

In its sample, this clone was seen a few times. The rearrangement links TRBV19 to TRBJ1-1; no clear D gene. The CDR3 contains 14 residues. From germline, CDR1 is LNHDA and CDR2 SQIVND (reference sequence). V shed 8 bases and J shed 0 bases, with 13 bases lying between them. The CDR3 bases are TGTGCCAGTCACAAGCAGTCCATGAACACTGAAGCTTTCTTT. It codes for CASHKQSMNTEAFF.

This chain links TRBV5-1 with TRBJ2-3, with D perhaps matching TRBD2 (6 bases). Germline assignment: CDR1 SGHRS and CDR2 YFSETQ. The length of the CDR3 is 17 residues. V shed 2 bases and J shed 0 bases, with 16 bases lying between them. The DNA for the CDR3 is TGCGCCAGCAGCTTAGGGAATCTAGCGCTTAGCACAGATACGCAGTATTTT. Protein product: CASSLGNLALSTDTQYF.

This chain uses TRBV9 with TRBJ2-7; TRBD2 aligns across 7 bases. CDR1 and CDR2 (germline): SGDLS, YYNGEE. V lost 0 bases and J lost 1; bases outside the gene matches: 4. This CDR3 comprises 15 residues. CDR3 region: CASSVGSSGSYEQYF. CDR3 DNA: TGTGCCAGCAGCGTAGGGTCTAGCGGATCCTACGAGCAGTACTTC.

The chain recombines TRBV27 with TRBJ1-1; a weak D match, TRBD1 (5 bases). The germline V gene encodes CDR1 MNHEY and CDR2 SMNVEV (reference sequence). CDR3 length: 15 residues. The germline V and J ends were trimmed by 6 bases and 1 base, with 15 bases remaining between them. For the CDR3, the DNA is TGTGCCAGCAGCCTCATTACGGGGGGGAACACTGAAGCTTTCTTT. This encodes CASSLITGGNTEAFF.

This clone was seen only a few times. The V call is TRBV5-1, the J call TRBJ1-2; D not certain. Trimming cost V 0 bases and J 4 bases, with 13 bases left between them. Germline CDR1 is SGHRS and CDR2 is YFSETQ. This CDR3 region has 15 residues. The CDR3 protein is CASSLAGGHSYGYTF. The CDR3 coding sequence is TGCGCCAGCAGCTTGGCCGGTGGGCATTCCTATGGCTACACCTTC.

The J gene is TRBJ2-1, the V gene TRBV7-9; D may match TRBD1 or TRBD2 (5 bases each). Per the germline V gene, CDR1 is SEHNR and CDR2 is FQNEAQ (reference sequence). The CDR3 consists of 14 residues. Trimming left V 4 bases short and J 3 bases short, with 10 bases between. The CDR3 sequence is CASSSGSYYNEQFF. The CDR3 region has the DNA TGTGCCAGCAGCTCAGGGAGTTACTACAATGAGCAGTTCTTC.

The chain links TRBV18 to TRBJ2-3; D unclear. CDR1 and CDR2 (germline): KGHSH, LQKENI. Trimming removed 1 base from V and 2 bases from J, with 10 bases in between. This CDR3 region has 15 residues. Written as DNA, the CDR3 is TGTGCCAGCTCACCACAGGAAATTTTCACAGATACGCAGTATTTT. Translation gives CASSPQEIFTDTQYF.

The rearrangement joins TRBV19 to TRBJ2-1; TRBD1 or TRBD2 may be the D gene (5 bases each). Germline V gene data show CDR1 as LNHDA and CDR2 as SQIVND (reference sequence). The CDR3 is 13 residues long. V lost 5 bases and J lost 5, with 10 bases in between. CDR3 residues: CASSAGTHNEQFF. CDR3 nucleotide sequence: TGTGCCAGTAGTGCCGGGACCCACAATGAGCAGTTCTTC.

The chain's CDR3 is CASSPGTPQETQYF. CDR3 DNA sequence: TGTGCCAGCAGCCCCGGGACACCTCAAGAGACCCAGTACTTC. This chain connects TRBV5-4 to TRBJ2-5, with D tentatively TRBD1 (6 bases). The V and J ends lost 4 bases and 2 bases respectively, with 12 bases between them. The CDR3 extends over 14 amino acids. CDR1 is SGHNT, CDR2 YYREEE, per germline (reference sequence).

The V call is TRBV5-6, the J call TRBJ1-2; D gene uncertain. The CDR3 sequence is 14 residues long. The V gene's germline CDR1 is SGHDT and CDR2 YYEEEE. Trimming took off 2 bases at V and 5 bases at J, with 13 bases between the two ends. CDR3 protein: CASSFLSSVYGYTF. The CDR3 DNA sequence: TGTGCCAGCAGCTTTTTATCTTCTGTATATGGCTACACCTTC. The whole variable domain, filled in from reference TRBV5-6 and TRBJ1-2, reads DAGVTQSPTHLIKTRGQQVTLRCSPKSGHDTVSWYQQALGQGPQFIFQYYEEEERQRGNFPDRFSGHQFPNYSSELNVNALLLGDSALYLCASSFLSSVYGYTFGSGTRLTVV.

This clone was picked up a small number of times. This sequence joins TRBV7-6 and TRBJ2-5; the D is unclear. The CDR3 is 13 amino acids. Germline CDR1 and CDR2: SGHVS and FNYEAQ. V gave up 1 base and J gave up 5 bases, with 8 bases separating them. This chain's CDR3 is CASSLVDSETQYF. DNA of the CDR3: TGTGCCAGCAGCTTAGTAGATTCTGAGACCCAGTACTTC.

This clone was observed once. The rearrangement uses TRBV5-6 and TRBJ2-7, with D perhaps TRBD1 (5 bases). V lost 1 base and J 7 bases, leaving 12 bases between the germline ends. The CDR3 is 13 residues long. Germline V lookup: CDR1 SGHDT, CDR2 YYEEEE. The CDR3 coding sequence is TGTGCCAGCAGCTTGCAGGGAATCGGGGAGCAGTACTTC. Its protein is CASSLQGIGEQYF.

The sample holds one count of this clone. The V call is TRBV27, the J call TRBJ2-7; 7 positions agree with TRBD1. In germline, CDR1 is MNHEY, CDR2 SMNVEV (reference sequence). Losses at the gene ends were 6 bases for V and 4 bases for J; bases not matched to a gene: 21. CDR3 length equals 18 residues. The CDR3 loop reads CASSKWTGPPVRFYEQYF. CDR3 DNA sequence: TGTGCCAGCAGCAAGTGGACAGGACCTCCCGTTAGATTTTACGAGCAGTACTTC.

The rearrangement joins TRBV19 to TRBJ2-2, with 10 bases lining up with TRBD1. Germline V CDR1 and CDR2: LNHDA, SQIVND (reference sequence). Losses at the gene ends were 3 bases for V and 0 bases for J; bases not matched to a gene: 1. The CDR3 extends over 16 amino acids. CDR3: CASSMTGGANTGELFF. DNA of the CDR3: TGTGCCAGTAGTATGACAGGGGGCGCGAACACCGGGGAGCTGTTTTTT.